The following is a T cell receptor (beta chain) sequence with its context. What antigen it recognizes has not been identified. Base qualities are not recorded, but no much larger clone differs from it by a single base. This sample is drawn from a study of T-cell memory formation after mild COVID-19 (dated by TCRdb to the early 2020s). Study-wide context: TCR sequence clusters from the two donors were largely donor specific. The cohort was made up of two young adult volunteers, one female and one male, who were previously healthy. In a couple of donors, T-cell clones that expanded and contracted after mild COVID-19 were tracked by sequencing TCRalpha and TCRbeta repertoires over time.

The investigation overall reported the following: Clones that contracted from day 15 to 85 showed balanced CD4/CD8 phenotypes, whereas a second wave of clones that expanded from day 15 to 37 leaned towards CD4+. SARS-CoV-2 specificity of the second-wave clones peaking on day 37 was not confirmed. The detection of some responding clones in pre-infection memory suggests that pre-existing cross-reactive memory T cells joined the SARS-CoV-2 response. Contracting CD4+ clones were located mainly in the CM and EM memory subsets, whereas CD8+ clones were found to be enriched in EMRA. The study covered only a couple of mild cases, and larger cohorts including severe cases with pre-infection samples were considered necessary.

Ficoll-Paque density gradient centrifugation was the method used to isolate PBMCs. The V and J ends are trimmed by 1 base and 5 bases, leaving 11 bases between them. The CDR3 covers 14 residues, taking in both the cysteine and the phenylalanine. The entry retains the CDR3 DNA only, 42 bases that are in frame from base 1. Taken from the germline V gene (reference sequence), the CDR1 and CDR2 loops are LNHNV and YYDKDF. The listed sequencing device is Illumina NovaSeq 6000. TCRalpha and TCRbeta cDNA libraries were constructed by 5'RACE with constant-segment primers, with sample barcodes and unique molecular identifiers being introduced. Trizol reagent was used to extract RNA from every sample. The libraries were amplified in two PCR steps, and the second step added a second sample barcode and Illumina TruSeq adapters. The libraries were sequenced on an Illumina NovaSeq using 2 x 150 bp paired-end reads. The study's processing was this. Demultiplexing of reads and collapsing into UMI-guided consensus sequences were performed with migec v1.2.7. Using mixcr v2.1.11, UMI consensuses were aligned to TRA and TRB V and J templates and then assembled into clonotypes. A clonotype was counted as expanded or contracted only when both edgeR and NoisET called the clonotype significant, with the noise models trained on biological replicates. For edgeR calls, the cutoffs were a false discovery rate-adjusted p below 0.01 and a log2 fold-change threshold of 1. As an exploratory analysis of dynamics, max-normalized trajectories of the 1000 most abundant clonotypes were examined by PCA with hierarchical clustering. The CD4 or CD8 phenotype of responding clones was assigned using the separately sequenced CD4+ and CD8+ repertoires. The raw public reads went through TCRdb reprocessing: fastp at Q25, MiXCR clone calling, in-frame beta chains kept. CDR3 protein sequences are deduplicated, and each keeps its most common genes and DNA. The V and J calls here are based on TCRdb, not the publication. The sample yields some 200,000 distinct CDR3 sequences; 7.5% to 10% were counted once. 3% to 4.5% of the sample lies in the top ten.

This clonotype originated in a man between 18 and 29 years old who had mild COVID-19 (a few samples of this study predate the infection). The sample titles of this study are shuffled in the database, so cell type and time point are left out; the donor was told from shared clones. The chain uses TRBV15 and TRBJ1-1; the D gene is unclear. The specimen sequenced was PBMCs or a T cell subset sorted from them (not recorded which). Read as DNA, the sequence is TGTGCCACCAGCAGAGCGAGTCATTCGACTGAAGCTTTCTTT. It codes for CATSRASHSTEAFF.